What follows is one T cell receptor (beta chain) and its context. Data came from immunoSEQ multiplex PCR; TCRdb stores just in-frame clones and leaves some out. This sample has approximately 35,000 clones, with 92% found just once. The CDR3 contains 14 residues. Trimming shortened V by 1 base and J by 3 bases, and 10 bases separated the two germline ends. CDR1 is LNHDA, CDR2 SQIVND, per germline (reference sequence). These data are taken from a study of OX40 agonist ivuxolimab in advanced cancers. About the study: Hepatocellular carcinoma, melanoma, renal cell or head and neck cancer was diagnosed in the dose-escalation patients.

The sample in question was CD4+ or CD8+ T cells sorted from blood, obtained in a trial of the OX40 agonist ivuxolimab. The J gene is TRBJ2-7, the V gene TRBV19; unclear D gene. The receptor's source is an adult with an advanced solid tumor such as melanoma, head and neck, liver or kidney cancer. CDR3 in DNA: TGTGCCAGTAGTATAGGGCCTACAGTCTACGAGCAGTACTTC. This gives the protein CASSIGPTVYEQYF.